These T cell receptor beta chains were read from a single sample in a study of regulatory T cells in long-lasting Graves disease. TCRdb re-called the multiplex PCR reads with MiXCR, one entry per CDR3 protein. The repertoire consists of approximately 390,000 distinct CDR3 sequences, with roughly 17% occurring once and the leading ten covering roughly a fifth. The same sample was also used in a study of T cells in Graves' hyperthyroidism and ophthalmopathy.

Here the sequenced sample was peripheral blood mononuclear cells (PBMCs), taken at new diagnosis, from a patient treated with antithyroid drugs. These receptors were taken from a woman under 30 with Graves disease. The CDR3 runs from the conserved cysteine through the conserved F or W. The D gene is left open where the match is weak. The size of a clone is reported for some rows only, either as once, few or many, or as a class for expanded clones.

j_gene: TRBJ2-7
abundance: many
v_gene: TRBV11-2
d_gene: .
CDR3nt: TGTGCCAGCAGCTTAGCGTGGGGAGAAGACGAGCAGTACTTC
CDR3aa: CASSLAWGEDEQYF

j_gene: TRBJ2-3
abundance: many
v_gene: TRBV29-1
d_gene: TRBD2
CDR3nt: TGCAGCGTCTCGGCGGGAGGCGCAGATACGCAGTATTTT
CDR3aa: CSVSAGGADTQYF

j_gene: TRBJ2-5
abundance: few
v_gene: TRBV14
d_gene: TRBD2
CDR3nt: TGTGCCAGCAGCCTGGGACTAGCGGGAGGCGCTGAGACCCAGTACTTC
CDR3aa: CASSLGLAGGAETQYF

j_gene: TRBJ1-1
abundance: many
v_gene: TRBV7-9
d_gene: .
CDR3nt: TGTGCCAGCAGACCACCGGGAGGCACTGAAGCTTTCTTT
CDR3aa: CASRPPGGTEAFF

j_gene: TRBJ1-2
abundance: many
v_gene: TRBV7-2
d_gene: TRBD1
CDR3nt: TGTGCCAGCAGGACGGGACAGCTCTATGGCTACACCTTC
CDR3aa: CASRTGQLYGYTF

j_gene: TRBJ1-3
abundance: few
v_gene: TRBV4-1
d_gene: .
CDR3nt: TGCGCCAGCAGCCAAGTTACAGGCTTCTCTGGAAACACCATATATTTT
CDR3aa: CASSQVTGFSGNTIYF

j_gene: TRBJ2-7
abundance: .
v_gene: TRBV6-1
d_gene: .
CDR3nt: TGTGCCAGCAGCAGGCGGACAAAGAGCTCCTACGAGCAGTACTTC
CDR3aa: CASSRRTKSSYEQYF

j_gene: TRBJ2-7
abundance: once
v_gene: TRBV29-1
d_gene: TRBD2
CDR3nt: TGCAGCGTTCAATGGGAGGGCTACGAGCAGTACTTC
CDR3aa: CSVQWEGYEQYF

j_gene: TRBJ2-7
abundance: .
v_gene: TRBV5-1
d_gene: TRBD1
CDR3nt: TGCGCCTGCAGCCCGGGGACAGGTATGCGGGTCTACGAGCAGTACTTC
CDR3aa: CACSPGTGMRVYEQYF

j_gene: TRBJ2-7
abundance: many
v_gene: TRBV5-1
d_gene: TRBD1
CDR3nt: TGCGCCAGCAGCTGGGGACAGGGGCCCGATGACGAGCAGTACTTC
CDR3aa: CASSWGQGPDDEQYF

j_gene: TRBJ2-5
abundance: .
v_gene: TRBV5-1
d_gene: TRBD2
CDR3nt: TGCGCCAGCAGCCCCCGGGAGGGAGATGGAAAGACCCAGTACTTC
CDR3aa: CASSPREGDGKTQYF

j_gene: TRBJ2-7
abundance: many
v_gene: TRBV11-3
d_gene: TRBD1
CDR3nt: TGTGCCAGCAGCTTACCCCACCGGGACAGGGGTATCGAGCAGTACTTC
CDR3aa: CASSLPHRDRGIEQYF

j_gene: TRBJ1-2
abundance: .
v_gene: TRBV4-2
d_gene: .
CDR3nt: TGTGCCAGCAGCCAAGAAGTCGACAACTATGGCTACACCTTC
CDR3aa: CASSQEVDNYGYTF

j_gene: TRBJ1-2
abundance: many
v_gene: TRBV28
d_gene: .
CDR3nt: TGTGCCAGCAGCCTACCACTCGGAGATCCCACCTTC
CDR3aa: CASSLPLGDPTF

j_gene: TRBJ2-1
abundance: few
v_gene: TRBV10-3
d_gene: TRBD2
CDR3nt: TGTGCCATCAGTGCTGAAGCGGGAGGAGGCTACAATGAGCAGTTCTTC
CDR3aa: CAISAEAGGGYNEQFF

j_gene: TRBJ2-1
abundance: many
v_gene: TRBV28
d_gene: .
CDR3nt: TGTGCCAGCAGTTTGCCTCCTTCCTACAATGAGCAGTTCTTC
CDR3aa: CASSLPPSYNEQFF

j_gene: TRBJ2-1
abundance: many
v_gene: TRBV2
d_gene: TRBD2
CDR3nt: TGTGCCAGCAGTGAAGCGCACGTACTAGCGGGAGGCAAGGATGAGCAGTTCTTC
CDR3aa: CASSEAHVLAGGKDEQFF

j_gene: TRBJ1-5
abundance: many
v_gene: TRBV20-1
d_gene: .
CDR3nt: TGCAGTGCTAGAGAGATAACAGGGATGGGCAATCAGCCCCAGCATTTT
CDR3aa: CSAREITGMGNQPQHF

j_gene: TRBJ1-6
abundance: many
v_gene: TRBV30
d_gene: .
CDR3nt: TGTGCCTGGAGTGTAGGAGCGGAGTCACCCCTCCACTTT
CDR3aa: CAWSVGAESPLHF

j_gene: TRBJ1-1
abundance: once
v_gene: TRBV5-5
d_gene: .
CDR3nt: TGTGCCAGCAGCTTTCCTAAGACAGCAAACACTGAAGCTTTCTTT
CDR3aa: CASSFPKTANTEAFF

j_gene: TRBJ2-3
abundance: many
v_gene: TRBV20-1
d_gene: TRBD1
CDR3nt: TGCAGTGCTAGCCGCGGACAGGGCTTCACAGATACGCAGTATTTT
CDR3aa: CSASRGQGFTDTQYF

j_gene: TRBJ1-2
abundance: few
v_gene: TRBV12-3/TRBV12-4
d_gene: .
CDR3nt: TGTGCCAGCAGACCCTCGTTAGTACAGGGAGGTGGCTACACCTTC
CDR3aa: CASRPSLVQGGGYTF

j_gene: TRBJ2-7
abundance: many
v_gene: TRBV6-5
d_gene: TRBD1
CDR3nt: TGTGCCAGCAGTTACTCGTCCGGGACAGATCTCTCCTACGAGCAGTACTTC
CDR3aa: CASSYSSGTDLSYEQYF

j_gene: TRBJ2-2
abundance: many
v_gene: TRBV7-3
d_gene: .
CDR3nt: TGTGCCAGCACCAAAAAGGGTACTAGCACCGGGGAGCTGTTTTTT
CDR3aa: CASTKKGTSTGELFF

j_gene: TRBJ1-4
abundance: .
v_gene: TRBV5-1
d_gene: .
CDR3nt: TGCGCCAGCAGCCCGGGGCAGGGTGGGGAAAAACTGTTTTTT
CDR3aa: CASSPGQGGEKLFF

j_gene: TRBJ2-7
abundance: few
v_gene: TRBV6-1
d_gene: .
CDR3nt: TGTGCCAGCAGTAAAACAGCTTCCTACGAGCAGTACTTC
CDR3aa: CASSKTASYEQYF

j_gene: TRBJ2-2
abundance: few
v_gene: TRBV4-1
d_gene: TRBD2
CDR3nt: TGCGCCAGCAGCCGACTAGCGGGAGGGCTCACCGGGGAGCTGTCTTTT
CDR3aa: CASSRLAGGLTGELSF

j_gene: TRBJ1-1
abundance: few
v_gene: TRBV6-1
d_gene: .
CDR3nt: TGTGCCAGCAGCTCCGCGGGAGGGGGGACCACTGAAGCTTTCTTT
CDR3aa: CASSSAGGGTTEAFF

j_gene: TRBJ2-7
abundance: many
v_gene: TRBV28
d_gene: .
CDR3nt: TGTGCCAGCAGATCTAGGCAAGGAGAGCAGTACTTC
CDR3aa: CASRSRQGEQYF

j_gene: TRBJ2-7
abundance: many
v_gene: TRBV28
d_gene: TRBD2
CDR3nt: TGTGCCAGCAGTTTATCGAGTAGCGGGATAAACGAGCAGTACTTC
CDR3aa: CASSLSSSGINEQYF

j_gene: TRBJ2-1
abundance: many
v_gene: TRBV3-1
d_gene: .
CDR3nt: TGTGCCAGCAGCCAGGTCGACGCCAGCTCCTACAATGAGCAGTTCTTC
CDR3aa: CASSQVDASSYNEQFF

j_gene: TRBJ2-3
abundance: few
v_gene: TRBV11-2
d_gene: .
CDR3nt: TGTGCCAGCAGCTTAGAAACCAGTACGGTCACAGATACGCAGTATTTT
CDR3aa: CASSLETSTVTDTQYF

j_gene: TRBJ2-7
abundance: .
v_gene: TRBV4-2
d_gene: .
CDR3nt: TGTGCCAGCAGCCAAGATGAGGGGGATCACTCCTACGAGCAGTACTTC
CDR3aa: CASSQDEGDHSYEQYF

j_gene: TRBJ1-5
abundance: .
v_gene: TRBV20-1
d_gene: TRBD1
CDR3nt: TGCAGTGCTGGAGAACCAAACGCGGGACAGGGAAGGGCCCAGCATTTT
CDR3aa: CSAGEPNAGQGRAQHF

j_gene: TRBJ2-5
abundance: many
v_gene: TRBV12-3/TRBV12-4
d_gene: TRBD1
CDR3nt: TGTGCCAGCAGTCAGGGGGCGAAACAAGAGACCCAGTACTTC
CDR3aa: CASSQGAKQETQYF

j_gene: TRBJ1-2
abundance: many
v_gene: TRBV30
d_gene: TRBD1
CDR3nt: TGTGCCTGGACGATAAGGACAGGGTGGGCGAATGGCTACACCTTC
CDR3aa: CAWTIRTGWANGYTF

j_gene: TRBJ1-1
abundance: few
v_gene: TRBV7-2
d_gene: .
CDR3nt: TGTGCCAGCAGCTTAGTTTCGGCGAACACTGAAGCTTTCTTT
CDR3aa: CASSLVSANTEAFF

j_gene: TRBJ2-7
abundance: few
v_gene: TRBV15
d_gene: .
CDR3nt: TGTGCCACCGGAGTAGGCTACGAGCAGTACTTC
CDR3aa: CATGVGYEQYF

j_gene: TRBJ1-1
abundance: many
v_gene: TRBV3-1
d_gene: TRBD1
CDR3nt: TGTGCCACCCGGGACAGGTACAACACTGAAGCTTTCTTT
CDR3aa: CATRDRYNTEAFF